A selection of T cell receptor beta chains follows, all from one sample in a study of Ad26.COV2.S vaccination and SARS-CoV-2 variants. Assay: immunoSEQ multiplex PCR; the TCRdb copy retains only in-frame clones and omits some. The data contain approximately 500,000 clones, around 88% of them seen just once; the ten biggest clones take up around 13%. The sequences come from peripheral blood, collected in a trial of Ad26.COV2.S vaccine versus placebo. These TCRs come from a person aged 18 to 59 who received the Ad26.COV2.S COVID-19 vaccine or a placebo. The CDR3 runs from the conserved cysteine through the conserved F or W. The D gene is left open where the match is weak. Only some rows state a clone size, as once, few, many or a class for expanded clones.

>-|few|TRBJ2-2|TRBV5-1
CASSSNIGTGELFF
TGCGCCAGCAGCTCCAACATAGGGACCGGGGAGCTGTTTTTT
>-|-|TRBJ2-2|TRBV7-2
CASSSGRGPGELFF
TGTGCCAGCAGCTCGGGCCGAGGACCCGGGGAGCTGTTTTTT
>TRBD1|-|TRBJ2-1|TRBV2
CASRDGQGAYNEQFF
TGTGCCAGCAGAGATGGACAGGGGGCCTACAATGAGCAGTTCTTC
>TRBD1|-|TRBJ2-2|TRBV7-3
CASSLRTGGKAGELFF
TGTGCCAGCAGCCTCCGGACAGGGGGCAAGGCCGGGGAGCTGTTTTTT
>TRBD1|-|TRBJ1-1|TRBV27
CASGGGTGVTEAFF
TGTGCCAGTGGAGGGGGGACAGGGGTAACTGAAGCTTTCTTT
>-|once|TRBJ1-2|TRBV2
CASSEGGFDYGYTF
TGTGCCAGCAGTGAGGGGGGCTTCGACTATGGCTACACCTTC
>TRBD1|-|TRBJ1-4|TRBV24-1
CATSDPGQGDEKLFF
TGTGCCACCAGTGATCCGGGACAGGGTGATGAAAAACTGTTTTTT
>-|-|TRBJ1-5|TRBV6-1
CASSEAGGVHQPQHF
TGTGCCAGCAGTGAAGCTGGAGGGGTGCATCAGCCCCAGCATTTT
>-|-|TRBJ1-1|TRBV4-2
CASSPLEVTEAFF
TGTGCCAGCAGCCCGCTAGAGGTCACTGAAGCTTTCTTT
>-|many|TRBJ1-6|TRBV5-6
CASSLWGVNSPLHF
TGTGCCAGCAGCTTGTGGGGAGTTAATTCACCCCTCCACTTT
>-|-|TRBJ2-3|TRBV4-3
CASSQDWGSTDTQYF
TGCGCCAGCAGCCAAGATTGGGGTAGCACAGATACGCAGTATTTT
>TRBD1|once|TRBJ2-2|TRBV9
CASSPGRQGSSTGELFF
TGTGCCAGCAGCCCCGGTCGACAGGGGAGTTCCACCGGGGAGCTGTTTTTT
>TRBD1|-|TRBJ1-4|TRBV27
CASSLLSPNRGVEKLFF
TGTGCCAGCAGTTTATTGTCCCCCAACAGGGGAGTCGAAAAACTGTTTTTT
>-|-|TRBJ2-2|TRBV4-3
CASMDSPAGTGELFF
TGCGCCAGCATGGACTCACCGGCGGGCACCGGGGAGCTGTTTTTT
>-|once|TRBJ2-1|TRBV28
CASSLSDRLYNEQFF
TGTGCCAGCAGTTTGTCGGACCGACTTTACAATGAGCAGTTCTTC
>-|many|TRBJ1-3|TRBV6-6
CASSYSVGSGNTIYF
TGTGCCAGCAGTTACTCTGTCGGTTCTGGAAACACCATATATTTT